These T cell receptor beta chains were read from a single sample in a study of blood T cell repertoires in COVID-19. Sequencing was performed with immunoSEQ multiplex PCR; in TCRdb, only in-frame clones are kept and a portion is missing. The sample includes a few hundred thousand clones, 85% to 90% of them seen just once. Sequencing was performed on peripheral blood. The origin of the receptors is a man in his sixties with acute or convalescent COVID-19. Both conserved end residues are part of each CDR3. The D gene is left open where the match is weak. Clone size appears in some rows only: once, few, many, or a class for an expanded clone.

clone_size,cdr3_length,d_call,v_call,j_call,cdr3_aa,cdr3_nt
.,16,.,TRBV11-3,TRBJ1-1,CASSLSTGRLNTEAFF,TGTGCCAGCAGCTTAAGTACGGGAAGGTTGAACACTGAAGCTTTCTTT
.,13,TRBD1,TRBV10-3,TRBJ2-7,CAIRGQGTSEQYF,TGTGCCATCAGGGGACAGGGGACTTCCGAGCAGTACTTC
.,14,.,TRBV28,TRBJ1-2,CASRTPTTGYGYTF,TGTGCCAGCAGGACCCCGACTACTGGGTATGGCTACACCTTC
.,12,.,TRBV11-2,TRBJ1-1,CASSGANGEAFF,TGTGCCAGCAGCGGGGCCAACGGTGAAGCTTTCTTT
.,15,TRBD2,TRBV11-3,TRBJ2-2,CASSKAGGNTGELFF,TGTGCCAGCAGCAAAGCGGGAGGAAACACCGGGGAGCTGTTTTTT
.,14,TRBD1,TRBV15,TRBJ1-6,CATSRTGLNSPLHF,TGTGCCACCAGCAGGACAGGGTTAAATTCACCCCTCCACTTT
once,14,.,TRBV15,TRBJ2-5,CATSRDPGRKTQYF,TGTGCCACCAGCAGAGACCCAGGGCGAAAGACCCAGTACTTC
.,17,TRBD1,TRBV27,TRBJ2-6,CASSYRQGASGANVLTF,TGTGCCAGCAGTTACCGACAGGGGGCAAGCGGGGCCAACGTCCTGACTTTC
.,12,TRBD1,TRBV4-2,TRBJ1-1,CASSQGRDRAFF,TGTGCCAGCAGCCAAGGCCGGGACAGAGCTTTCTTT
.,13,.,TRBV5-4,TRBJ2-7,CASSLLGEREQYF,TGTGCCAGCAGCTTGTTGGGAGAGCGCGAGCAGTACTTC
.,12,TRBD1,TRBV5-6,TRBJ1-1,CASSSGTGKAFF,TGTGCCAGCAGCTCAGGGACAGGGAAAGCTTTCTTT
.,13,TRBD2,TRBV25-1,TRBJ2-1,CASEGLARGEQFF,TGTGCCAGCGAAGGACTAGCGAGAGGTGAGCAGTTCTTC
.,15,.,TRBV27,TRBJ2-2,CASSLTGLPREELFF,TGTGCCAGCAGTTTGACGGGACTCCCGAGGGAGGAGCTGTTTTTT
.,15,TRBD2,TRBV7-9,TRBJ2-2,CATWRETSNTGELFF,TGTGCCACCTGGCGGGAGACTAGCAACACCGGGGAGCTGTTTTTT
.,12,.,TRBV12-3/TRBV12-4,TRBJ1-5,CASRPGNQPQHF,TGTGCCAGCAGACCAGGGAATCAGCCCCAGCATTTT
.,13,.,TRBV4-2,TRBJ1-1,CASSQERGTEAFF,TGTGCCAGCAGCCAAGAGCGGGGGACTGAAGCTTTCTTT
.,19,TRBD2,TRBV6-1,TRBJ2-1,CASSGSGLAGGLTVSEQFF,TGTGCCAGCAGTGGGTCGGGACTAGCGGGAGGGCTGACAGTAAGTGAGCAGTTCTTC
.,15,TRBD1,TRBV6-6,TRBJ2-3,CASSYGQGTEDTQYF,TGTGCCAGCAGTTACGGACAGGGAACCGAAGATACGCAGTATTTT
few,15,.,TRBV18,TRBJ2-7,CASSPRGLSSYEQYF,TGTGCCAGCTCACCTCGCGGACTAAGCTCCTACGAGCAGTACTTC
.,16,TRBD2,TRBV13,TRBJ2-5,CASSLGLAGVGETQYF,TGTGCCAGCAGCCTGGGACTAGCGGGAGTCGGAGAGACCCAGTACTTC
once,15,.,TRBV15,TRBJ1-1,CATSKGELMNTEAFF,TGTGCCACCAGCAAAGGAGAGCTAATGAACACTGAAGCTTTCTTT
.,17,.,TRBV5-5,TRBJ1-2,CASSLGGTAHGRDGYTF,TGTGCCAGCAGCTTGGGAGGGACGGCTCACGGGAGGGACGGCTACACCTTC
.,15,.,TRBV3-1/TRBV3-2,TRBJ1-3,CASSPTPISGNTIYF,TGTGCCAGCAGCCCGACACCTATCTCTGGAAACACCATATATTTT
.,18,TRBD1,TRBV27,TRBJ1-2,CASSLSKAGTGGFYGYTF,TGTGCCAGCAGTTTATCCAAGGCCGGGACAGGGGGCTTCTATGGCTACACCTTC